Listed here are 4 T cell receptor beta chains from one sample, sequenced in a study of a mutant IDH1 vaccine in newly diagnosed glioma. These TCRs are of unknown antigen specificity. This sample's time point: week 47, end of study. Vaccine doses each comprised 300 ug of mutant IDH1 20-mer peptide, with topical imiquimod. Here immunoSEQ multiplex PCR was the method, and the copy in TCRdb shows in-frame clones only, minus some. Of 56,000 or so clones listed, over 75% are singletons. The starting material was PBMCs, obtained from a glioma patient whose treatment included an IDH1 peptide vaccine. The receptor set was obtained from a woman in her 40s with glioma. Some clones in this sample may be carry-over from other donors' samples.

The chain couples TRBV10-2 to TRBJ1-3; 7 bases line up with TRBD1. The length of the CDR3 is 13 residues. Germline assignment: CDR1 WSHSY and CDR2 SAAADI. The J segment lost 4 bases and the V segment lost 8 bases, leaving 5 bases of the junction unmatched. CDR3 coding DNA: TGCGCCAGCGGTTGGGACAGCGGAAACACCATATATTTT. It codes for CASGWDSGNTIYF.

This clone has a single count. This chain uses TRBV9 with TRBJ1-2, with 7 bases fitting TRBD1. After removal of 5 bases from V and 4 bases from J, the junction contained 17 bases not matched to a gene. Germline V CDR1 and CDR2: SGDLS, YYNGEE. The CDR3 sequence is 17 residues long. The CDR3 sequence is CASSRDSTPRPSYGYTF. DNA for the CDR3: TGTGCCAGCAGTAGGGACAGCACACCCCGACCCTCCTATGGCTACACCTTC.

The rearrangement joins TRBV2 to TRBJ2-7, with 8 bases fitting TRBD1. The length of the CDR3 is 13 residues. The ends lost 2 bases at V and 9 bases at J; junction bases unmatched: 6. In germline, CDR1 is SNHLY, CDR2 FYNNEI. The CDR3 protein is CASSERAGGGQYF. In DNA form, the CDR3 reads TGTGCCAGCAGTGAACGGGCAGGGGGCGGGCAGTACTTC.

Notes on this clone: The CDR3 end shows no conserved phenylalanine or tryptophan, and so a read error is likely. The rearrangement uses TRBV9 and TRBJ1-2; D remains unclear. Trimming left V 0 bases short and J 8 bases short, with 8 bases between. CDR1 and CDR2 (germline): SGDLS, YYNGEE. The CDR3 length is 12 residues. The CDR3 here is CASSVGEEGYTS. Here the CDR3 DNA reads TGTGCCAGCAGCGTAGGAGAAGAAGGCTACACCTCC.